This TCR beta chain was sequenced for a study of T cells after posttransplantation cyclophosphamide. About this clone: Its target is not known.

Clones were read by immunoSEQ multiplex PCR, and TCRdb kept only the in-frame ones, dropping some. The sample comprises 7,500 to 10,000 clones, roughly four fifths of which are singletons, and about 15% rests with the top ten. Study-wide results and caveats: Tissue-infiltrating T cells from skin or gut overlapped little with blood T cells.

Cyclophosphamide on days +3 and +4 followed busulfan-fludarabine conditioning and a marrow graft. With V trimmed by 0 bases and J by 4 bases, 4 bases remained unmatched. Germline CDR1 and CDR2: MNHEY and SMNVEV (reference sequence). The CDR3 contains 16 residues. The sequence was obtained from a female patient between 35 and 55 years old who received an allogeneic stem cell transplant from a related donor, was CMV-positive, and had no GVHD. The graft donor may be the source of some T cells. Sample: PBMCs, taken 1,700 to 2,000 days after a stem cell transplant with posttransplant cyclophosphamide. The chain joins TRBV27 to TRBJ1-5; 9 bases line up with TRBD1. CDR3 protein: CASSLSMTGGNQPQHF. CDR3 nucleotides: TGTGCCAGCAGTTTATCGATGACAGGGGGAAATCAGCCCCAGCATTTT.